This T cell receptor beta chain was captured in a study of cytomegalovirus exposure and HLA in healthy donors. The study, taken as a whole, reports: Clonal expansion, a later analysis showed, was greater in HLA-associated TCR beta chains than in equally common others. The authors confirmed in vitro that a few CMV-associated chains were specific for CMV antigens. For most TCR beta V segments, an earlier analysis put the productive rate at about 87% or about 30% of the time.

On this clone: Antigen specificity is unknown.

CDR1 is SGHVS, CDR2 FNYEAQ, per germline. The V gene lost 3 bases and the J gene lost 0 bases, with 9 bases spanning the gap. CDR3 size: 15 residues. The PCR used 60 Vbeta and 13 Jbeta primers. Only in-frame clones appear in the TCRdb table, and some are missing; sequencing was by immunoSEQ multiplex PCR. The data hold 150,000 to 200,000 clones, with under 85% observed a single time. Sequencing was carried out using PBMCs. The chain recombines TRBV7-6 with TRBJ1-3; D not certain. This receptor was taken from a female donor in good health and CMV-seronegative. CDR3 loop: CASSLRMSSGNTIYF. The CDR3, as DNA: TGTGCCAGCAGCTTGAGGATGAGCTCTGGAAACACCATATATTTT.